This T cell receptor beta chain was observed in a study of shared clonotypes between healthy human individuals. Study in general: CD4 naive cells filled three plates per donor, CD4 memory three, CD8 naive two and CD8 memory one.

The donors were all Caucasian adults (living in Nashville, Tennessee). Study outcomes and limitations: Larger estimated richness was generally recorded for naive subsets relative to memory subsets. Sampling involved blood alone; tissue repertoires likely differ.

For this clone: The antigen remains undetermined.

Only in-frame clones appear in the TCRdb table, and some are missing; sequencing was by immunoSEQ multiplex PCR. The table records approximately 82,000 clones, around 57% of them present only once. V was clipped by 7 bases and J by 8 bases; unmatched bases: 13. The CDR3 has 15 amino acids. Germline CDR1 and CDR2: MNHEY and SMNVEV (reference sequence). The receptor was isolated from a man under 40 in good health. The chain employs TRBV27 and TRBJ2-1, with 8 bases identical to TRBD2. Material for sequencing was memory CD8+ T cells sorted from blood. Subset specified: CD45RO+ cells pooled with CCR7-negative TemRA cells. CDR3 sequence: CASMTGLATGHEQFF. CDR3 in DNA: TGTGCCAGCATGACAGGACTAGCTACGGGTCATGAGCAGTTCTTC.